This section outlines one T cell receptor (beta chain) sequence together with its context. Produced via immunoSEQ multiplex PCR; TCRdb's table is partial and in-frame only. The sample has about 23,000 clones, approximately 78% seen once. These data are taken from a study of somatic mutations in cytotoxic T cells in rheumatoid arthritis. CDR1 is SGHVS, CDR2 FNYEAQ, per germline. The V segment lost 5 bases and the J segment 8 bases; nucleotides outside the gene matches: 6. CDR3 size: 13 residues. This clonotype was sampled from an adult with rheumatoid arthritis. The rearrangement links TRBV7-6 to TRBJ1-2; 9 bases fit TRBD1. Input material: CD8+ T cells sorted from blood. The CDR3 loop reads CASSRTGVGGYTF. CDR3 DNA sequence: TGTGCCAGCAGCCGGACAGGGGTGGGGGGCTACACCTTC.